A single sample gave rise to the 32 T cell receptor beta chains below, sequenced in a study of T cells after yellow fever vaccination (dated by TCRdb to between 2018 and 2021). This specimen's treatment or condition label, per the study, means: live attenuated yellow fever vaccine strain. Library method: 5' RACE. The reads were generated on an Illumina HiSeq 2500. Using fastp trimming at Q25 and MiXCR clonotype assembly, TCRdb reanalyzed the public sequencing data and kept in-frame beta chains. Rows with a matching CDR3 protein are joined into one entry that keeps the most common DNA and genes. The sample records a few hundred thousand distinct CDR3 sequences, 8% to 9.5% of which are singletons. Of the sample, about 16% falls within the top ten clones. Sequences were derived from PBMCs, sampled roughly 47 days after the first yellow fever vaccination. The receptors originated from a man between 18 and 35 years old who received the YFV17D yellow fever vaccine.

This clonotype was seen more than once but under ten times. The chain has TRBV19 and TRBJ1-6; D gene uncertain. CDR3 length equals 13 residues. Germline V lookup: CDR1 LNHDA, CDR2 SQIVND (reference sequence). Trimming removed 10 bases from V and 10 bases from J, with 17 bases in between. The CDR3 nucleotides read TGTGCCACAACGGGATTTGGGTCCTCACCCCTCCACTTT. Translation: CATTGFGSSPLHF.

CDR3 protein: CAWSVLNEQFF. The CDR3 region has the DNA TGTGCCTGGAGTGTACTTAATGAGCAGTTCTTC. The chain carries TRBV30 and TRBJ2-1; D call uncertain. The V gene's germline CDR1 is GTSNPN and CDR2 SVGIG (reference sequence). CDR3 length: 11 residues. The ends were cut back, 0 bases at V and 7 bases at J, with 4 bases in the middle.

The chain joins TRBV3-1 to TRBJ2-6; D not certain. Germline-derived CDR1 and CDR2 are LGHDT and YNNKEL (reference sequence). Trimming took 1 base from V and 0 from J, leaving 7 bases between them. CDR3 length: 16 residues. CDR3 amino acids: CASSQVFGSGANVLTF. As DNA, the CDR3 is TGTGCCAGCAGCCAAGTATTCGGCTCTGGGGCCAACGTCCTGACTTTC.

The gene calls are TRBV29-1 and TRBJ2-7; tentative D call: TRBD2 (5 bases). Germline V gives CDR1 SQVTM, CDR2 ANQGSEA. Trimming took 7 bases from V and 1 from J, leaving 14 bases between them. This CDR3 comprises 13 residues. The CDR3 spells CSASAGISYEQYF. For the CDR3, the DNA is TGCAGCGCCAGTGCGGGCATATCCTACGAGCAGTACTTC.

This clonotype has a count of ten or more. The chain employs TRBV6-2 or TRBV6-3 and TRBJ1-1; D gene unclear. Germline assignment: CDR1 MNHEY and CDR2 SVGEGT. CDR3 length: 15 amino acids. V was pared by 0 bases and J by 5 bases, with 13 bases between. CDR3 sequence reads: CASSYSPLRDTEAFF. CDR3 nucleotide sequence: TGTGCCAGCAGTTACTCCCCGCTTCGGGATACTGAAGCTTTCTTT.

This clonotype was counted only a few times. This chain joins TRBV4-2 and TRBJ1-6, with D unresolved. V was pared by 1 base and J by 7 bases, with 11 bases between. Germline V lookup: CDR1 LGHNA, CDR2 YNFKEQ. The CDR3 runs to 15 residues. CDR3 in amino acids: CASSQGYSLNSPLHF. The CDR3 nucleotides are TGTGCCAGCAGCCAAGGGTACAGCCTCAATTCACCCCTCCACTTT.

This clonotype has only a few counts. This chain connects TRBV4-3 to TRBJ2-2; the match to TRBD2 covers 11 bases. With V trimmed by 0 bases and J by 0 bases, 3 bases remained unmatched. Germline CDR1 LGHNA, CDR2 YSLEER. The CDR3 has 18 amino acids. The CDR3 reads CASSQELAGAANTGELFF. The CDR3 DNA reads TGCGCCAGCAGCCAAGAACTAGCGGGGGCCGCGAACACCGGGGAGCTGTTTTTT.

The sample holds a few counts of this clonotype. V usage is TRBV2 and J usage is TRBJ2-1; 10 nucleotides match TRBD2. The V segment lost 2 bases and the J segment 4 bases; nucleotides outside the gene matches: 2. The CDR3 has 15 residues. Germline CDR1 SNHLY, CDR2 FYNNEI. The CDR3 sequence: CASSETSGVYNEQFF. CDR3 DNA: TGTGCCAGCAGTGAAACTAGCGGGGTTTACAATGAGCAGTTCTTC.

This clonotype was counted only a few times. The gene calls are TRBV5-1 and TRBJ2-3, with D possibly being TRBD2 (5 bases). The CDR3 is 16 residues long. The V gene's germline CDR1 is SGHRS and CDR2 YFSETQ. Trimming left V 2 bases short and J 3 bases short, with 16 bases between. The CDR3 spells CASSFGGTGLTDTQYF. In DNA form, the CDR3 reads TGCGCCAGCAGCTTTGGAGGTACGGGATTAACAGATACGCAGTATTTT. Together with reference TRBV5-1 and TRBJ2-3, the CDR3 gives the full variable domain: KAGVTQTPRYLIKTRGQQVTLSCSPISGHRSVSWYQQTPGQGLQFLFEYFSETQRNKGNFPGRFSGRQFSNSRSEMNVSTLELGDSALYLCASSFGGTGLTDTQYFGPGTRLTVL.

The chain links TRBV4-3 to TRBJ2-1, with 10 positions matching TRBD1. CDR1 is LGHNA and CDR2 is YSLEER in the germline V gene. This CDR3 is built from 17 residues. Trimming cost V 4 bases and J 7 bases; bases outside gene matches: 13. CDR3 in DNA: TGCGCCAGCAGCCCCTCCAGGGGGACAGGGGCAGAAAATGAGCAGTTCTTC. This gives the protein CASSPSRGTGAENEQFF.

In this sample, this clonotype turned up a few times. V is TRBV12-3 or TRBV12-4 and J is TRBJ2-2; D is ambiguous. CDR3 length: 14 amino acids. Trimming cost V 0 bases and J 6 bases, with 8 bases left between them. The CDR3 loop is CASSLAGLPGELFF. CDR3 DNA sequence: TGTGCCAGCAGTTTAGCAGGGCTCCCCGGGGAGCTGTTTTTT.

This chain connects TRBV28 to TRBJ2-3, with 8 bases identical to TRBD1. The germline V gene has CDR1 MDHEN and CDR2 SYDVKM. The CDR3 totals 16 residues. J lost 3 bases, V lost 4 bases, and 9 bases had no gene match. The CDR3 DNA is TGTGCCAGCAGTTCCCCGACAGGGGCGAGGACAGATACGCAGTATTTT. Its protein product is CASSSPTGARTDTQYF.

There are many counts of this clonotype. V is TRBV10-3 and J is TRBJ1-1; D is possibly TRBD1 (5 bases). Trimming shortened V by 0 bases and J by 0 bases, and 8 bases separated the two germline ends. Germline V CDR1 and CDR2: ENHRY, SYGVKD. The CDR3 consists of 15 residues. Here the CDR3 reads CAISESRGLNTEAFF. CDR3 in DNA: TGTGCCATCAGTGAGTCAAGGGGCTTGAACACTGAAGCTTTCTTT.

In this sample, this clonotype turned up a few times. The V and J genes are TRBV25-1 and TRBJ1-1; D ambiguous. The CDR3 loop spans 15 amino acids. V was pared by 1 base and J by 0 bases, with 9 bases between. CDR1 is MGHDK, CDR2 SYGVNS, per germline. CDR3 sequence (DNA): TGTGCCAGCAGTGAATTGACGTGGATGAACACTGAAGCTTTCTTT. This sequence encodes CASSELTWMNTEAFF. The full variable domain, with the rest looked up from reference TRBV25-1 and TRBJ1-1, is EADIYQTPRYLVIGTGKKITLECSQTMGHDKMYWYQQDPGMELHLIHYSYGVNSTEKGDLSSESTVSRIRTEHFPLTLESARPSHTSQYLCASSELTWMNTEAFFGQGTRLTVV.

The chain recombines TRBV6-5 with TRBJ2-3; unclear D gene. V dropped 2 bases and J dropped 0 bases, with 6 bases sitting between them. The CDR3 has 14 residues. Germline V gene sequence: CDR1 MNHEY, CDR2 SVGAGI. The CDR3 loop reads CASSYVGSTDTQYF. Here the CDR3 DNA reads TGTGCCAGCAGTTACGTGGGAAGCACAGATACGCAGTATTTT.

This clonotype was seen a few times. The rearrangement joins TRBV6-1 to TRBJ1-1, with a tentative D call TRBD1 (5 bases). The germline V gene encodes CDR1 MNHNS and CDR2 SASEGT. Trimming removed 6 bases from V and 4 bases from J, with 18 bases in between. The CDR3 has 15 amino acids. The CDR3 loop is CASRPKLLGATEAFF. CDR3 in DNA: TGTGCCAGCAGGCCCAAGTTATTAGGGGCCACTGAAGCTTTCTTT.

This chain joins TRBV7-2 and TRBJ2-3, with D unclear. The CDR3 length is 16 residues. Between the trimmed V and J ends, which lost 4 bases and 0 bases, there was a span of 14 bases. Germline lookup yields CDR1 SGHTA and CDR2 FQGNSA. The CDR3 region has the DNA TGTGCCAGCAGCTACCTAATCTTACCTAGCACAGATACGCAGTATTTT. Protein product: CASSYLILPSTDTQYF.

Regarding this clonotype: A clone one base away is much larger, so this may be a read error. The V and J genes are TRBV6-1 and TRBJ2-1; 8 bases are a match to TRBD2. Germline values: CDR1 MNHNS, CDR2 SASEGT. CDR3 length: 16 residues. The CDR3 protein is CACSPGGGRRKNEQFF. CDR3 bases: TGTGCCTGCAGCCCGGGAGGGGGGCGCAGGAAAAATGAGCAGTTCTTC.

The CDR3 DNA reads as TGTGCCAGCAGCCCCATGAGCGGGGGGGCAGATACGCAGTATTTT. Protein product: CASSPMSGGADTQYF. The chain couples TRBV3-1 to TRBJ2-3; 10 bases match TRBD2. The germline gives CDR1 LGHDT, CDR2 YNNKEL (reference sequence). This CDR3 is built from 15 residues. V lost 4 bases, J lost 4 bases, and 5 bases stayed unmatched.

V usage is TRBV2 and J usage is TRBJ1-1; no reliable D call. Germline V gives CDR1 SNHLY, CDR2 FYNNEI. Trimming removed 2 bases at V and 1 base at J, with 5 bases between. The CDR3 extends over 13 amino acids. The CDR3 spells CASSELANTEAFF. As DNA, the CDR3 is TGTGCCAGCAGTGAATTGGCGAACACTGAAGCTTTCTTT.

The table lists this clonotype with a few counts. V is TRBV5-8 and J is TRBJ2-6; TRBD1 agrees at 11 bases. V lost 0 bases and J lost 3; bases outside the gene matches: 2. Germline values: CDR1 SGHTS, CDR2 YDEGEE. The CDR3 runs 17 residues. DNA of the CDR3: TGTGCCAGCAGCTTGGGGACAGGGGGCATTGGGGCCAACGTCCTGACTTTC. Translated, it gives CASSLGTGGIGANVLTF. Full variable domain (missing parts from reference TRBV5-8 and TRBJ2-6): EAGVTQSPTHLIKTRGQQATLRCSPISGHTSVYWYQQALGLGLQFLLWYDEGEERNRGNFPPRFSGRQFPNYSSELNVNALELEDSALYLCASSLGTGGIGANVLTFGAGSRLTVL.

The J gene is TRBJ2-2, the V gene TRBV11-2; D possibly corresponds to TRBD1 (6 bases). Trimming left V 5 bases short and J 8 bases short, with 15 bases between. This CDR3 comprises 14 residues. CDR1 is SGHAT and CDR2 is FQNNGV in the germline V gene. The CDR3 DNA is TGTGCCAGCAGCCCTATCTCAGGGGTTGGGGAGCTGTTTTTT. Its protein product is CASSPISGVGELFF.

This clonotype was found a few times. V and J are TRBV5-1 and TRBJ2-3, with TRBD2 identical over 8 bases. The V gene's germline CDR1 is SGHRS and CDR2 YFSETQ. CDR3 length: 15 residues. The junction had 8 bases not matched to a gene; V was cut back by 4 bases and J by 4 bases. The CDR3 is CASSPGSGGADTQYF. The CDR3 DNA sequence: TGCGCCAGCAGCCCGGGAAGCGGGGGAGCAGATACGCAGTATTTT.

This clonotype was counted between two and nine times. The rearrangement links TRBV23-1 to TRBJ2-4, with 7 positions matching TRBD1. TRBV23-1 is placed among ORFs of uncertain function. Germline trimming cut 4 bases from V and 0 bases from J; bases unmatched to any gene: 6. The CDR3 is made up of 16 amino acids. The chain's CDR3 is CASSPRDRIAKNIQYF. In DNA form, the CDR3 reads TGCGCCAGCAGTCCCCGGGACAGAATAGCCAAAAACATTCAGTACTTC.

As regards this clonotype: Given a much more abundant clone one base away, this may be a read error. The chain carries TRBV4-3 and TRBJ2-1, with D uncertain. V was cut by 0 bases and J by 11 bases, with 14 bases left in between. The V gene's germline CDR1 is LGHNA and CDR2 YSLEER. The CDR3 runs to 14 residues. CDR3: CASSQDYSTNKQFF. The CDR3 nucleotides read TGCGCCAGCAGCCAAGATTATTCAACAAATAAGCAGTTCTTC.

V is TRBV3-1 and J is TRBJ2-7, with 9 nucleotides matching TRBD1. The J segment lost 1 base and the V segment lost 6 bases, leaving 4 bases of the junction unmatched. The CDR3 totals 14 residues. Germline V lookup: CDR1 LGHDT, CDR2 YNNKEL (reference sequence). The chain's CDR3 is CASRGQGRSYEQYF. In DNA form, the CDR3 reads TGTGCCAGCAGGGGACAGGGTCGGTCCTACGAGCAGTACTTC.

The chain employs TRBV6-5 and TRBJ1-6; tentative D call: TRBD1 (6 bases). V was pared by 0 bases and J by 10 bases, with 10 bases between. Germline V gives CDR1 MNHEY, CDR2 SVGAGI. This CDR3 spans 14 amino acids. As DNA, the CDR3 is TGTGCCAGCAGTTACTCGCAGGGGAGATCACCCCTCCACTTT. This translates into CASSYSQGRSPLHF.

The chain couples TRBV5-6 to TRBJ1-1, with no clear D. V lost 6 bases and J 6 bases, leaving 15 bases between the germline ends. Germline loops: CDR1 SGHDT, CDR2 YYEEEE. CDR3 length: 13 residues. The CDR3 protein is CASMQRANAEAFF. The CDR3 nucleotides are TGTGCCAGCATGCAGAGGGCTAACGCTGAAGCTTTCTTT.

The chain recombines TRBV27 with TRBJ2-1; 9 nucleotides agree with TRBD1. Germline CDR1 MNHEY, CDR2 SMNVEV (reference sequence). The junction had 6 bases not matched to a gene; V was cut back by 3 bases and J by 3 bases. The CDR3 length is 16 residues. CDR3: CASSFSGTGIYNEQFF. CDR3 in DNA: TGTGCCAGCAGTTTTTCCGGGACAGGGATCTACAATGAGCAGTTCTTC.

The table lists this clonotype with many counts. The J gene is TRBJ2-7, the V gene TRBV29-1, with a weak D call TRBD2 (6 bases). Germline V gene sequence: CDR1 SQVTM, CDR2 ANQGSEA. The CDR3 runs 15 residues. V gave up 0 bases and J gave up 0 bases, with 12 bases separating them. The CDR3 region is CSVEDPGGSSYEQYF. The CDR3 DNA is TGCAGCGTTGAAGATCCCGGGGGAAGCTCCTACGAGCAGTACTTC.

This clonotype has just a few counts. This rearrangement joins TRBV14 to TRBJ2-3; possible D gene TRBD2, 6 bases. V gave up 3 bases and J gave up 0 bases, with 10 bases separating them. The CDR3 totals 15 residues. From germline, CDR1 is SGHDN and CDR2 FVKESK. DNA for the CDR3: TGTGCCAGCAGCCAGAGACTAGTTAGCACAGATACGCAGTATTTT. It is translated as CASSQRLVSTDTQYF.

The V gene is TRBV4-3, the J gene TRBJ2-3, with D tentatively TRBD2 (5 bases). The CDR3 covers 16 residues. From germline, CDR1 is LGHNA and CDR2 YSLEER. The V end lost 0 bases, the J end lost 0 bases, and 10 bases lay between the germline ends. CDR3 coding DNA: TGCGCCAGCAGCCAAGATCCCCTAGCTAGCACAGATACGCAGTATTTT. Translation gives CASSQDPLASTDTQYF.